The 22 T cell receptor beta chains below come from one sample, sequenced in a study of memory CD4+ T cells and cytomegalovirus serostatus (dated by TCRdb to about 2019). Receptor amplification or capture employed the immunoSEQ multiplex PCR assay. The table was pulled from immuneACCESS by TCRdb, which kept in-frame rearrangements only. Such tables lose some clones; where checked, under half of the loss comes from unresolved V genes, and the rest has no known cause. In this sample the table shows just under 65,000 clones, roughly 80% of which occur a single time. Roughly 0.94% of the sample rests with the top ten. A FACSAria II was used to sort memory CD4+ T cells, defined as single viable CD3+CD4+CD8-CD45RO+ cells. The sequenced sample was memory CD4+ T cells from blood. The receptor source for this set is an adult in good health and CMV-seronegative.

This rearrangement joins TRBV7-9 to TRBJ1-2, with D possibly being TRBD1 (6 bases). Germline CDR1 reads SEHNR; CDR2 reads FQNEAQ (reference sequence). Trimming stripped 5 bases from V and 6 bases from J, with 10 bases between. CDR3 size: 12 residues. CDR3 protein: CASSAQGNGYTF. CDR3 bases: TGTGCCAGCAGCGCTCAGGGGAATGGCTACACCTTC.

The genes are TRBV4-1 and TRBJ1-1, with 9 positions matching TRBD1. Germline V gene data show CDR1 as MGHRA and CDR2 as YSYEKL. After removal of 4 bases from V and 0 bases from J, the junction contained 6 bases not matched to a gene. The CDR3 is made up of 16 amino acids. CDR3 sequence: CASSLSGTGMNTEAFF. CDR3 sequence (DNA): TGCGCCAGCAGCCTGTCCGGGACAGGGATGAACACTGAAGCTTTCTTT.

The chain couples TRBV19 to TRBJ2-6; TRBD1 is a possible D gene (5 bases). The CDR3 contains 15 residues. The V end was cut by 5 bases, the J end by 6 bases, with 14 bases between. Looked up from germline, CDR1 is LNHDA and CDR2 is SQIVND (reference sequence). The CDR3 coding sequence is TGTGCCAGTAGTCACGTCAGGGCGGAGGCCAACGTCCTGACTTTC. Translating gives CASSHVRAEANVLTF.

The gene calls are TRBV10-1 and TRBJ1-2; D gene ambiguous. The CDR3 has 16 amino acids. V was shortened by 3 bases and J by 4 bases, with 18 bases between the two germline ends. CDR1 is WNHNN and CDR2 is SYGVQD in the germline V gene (reference sequence). The CDR3 nucleotides are TGCGCCAGCAGTGACGGGGTTGCGCCGGAATTCTATGGCTACACCTTC. Translated, it gives CASSDGVAPEFYGYTF.

This sequence joins TRBV18 and TRBJ2-2; the D gene is possibly TRBD1 (5 bases). V gave up 1 base and J gave up 4 bases, with 13 bases separating them. The CDR3 length is 16 residues. CDR1 KGHSH and CDR2 LQKENI come from the germline V gene. CDR3 residues: CASSPQGQGVTGELFF. The CDR3 DNA is TGTGCCAGCTCACCACAGGGGCAAGGGGTCACCGGGGAGCTGTTTTTT.

The V and J genes are TRBV28 and TRBJ2-3, with 7 bases matching TRBD1. In germline, CDR1 is MDHEN, CDR2 SYDVKM. The CDR3 spans 13 residues. The junction had 3 bases not matched to a gene; V was cut back by 6 bases and J by 3 bases. CDR3 residues: CASRRTGTDTQYF. CDR3 bases: TGTGCCAGCAGACGGACAGGAACAGATACGCAGTATTTT.

The V call is TRBV28, the J call TRBJ2-3, with 12 bases aligning to TRBD1. The CDR3 totals 17 residues. CDR1 and CDR2 from the germline V gene are MDHEN and SYDVKM. Trimming at V came to 6 bases and at J to 5 bases, leaving 12 bases not matched to a gene. This CDR3 reads CASSLPMGTGGVDTQYF. For the CDR3, the DNA is TGTGCCAGCAGCCTGCCCATGGGGACAGGGGGCGTAGATACGCAGTATTTT.

The chain couples TRBV12-5 to TRBJ1-2; D is possibly TRBD1 (5 bases). This CDR3 comprises 19 residues. Per the germline V gene, CDR1 is LGHNT and CDR2 is FRNRAP. Deletions cut 0 bases from V and 3 bases from J, with 23 bases between. This CDR3 reads CASGLVVSRRGTGYYGYTF. The CDR3 bases are TGTGCTAGTGGTTTGGTAGTTTCACGGCGGGGCACGGGATACTATGGCTACACCTTC.

The chain uses TRBV10-2 and TRBJ2-7, with 9 bases that match TRBD1. This CDR3 contains 16 residues. Per germline, CDR1 WSHSY and CDR2 SAAADI. The trim removed 6 bases at V and 2 bases at J, leaving 11 bases unmatched. Here the CDR3 DNA reads TGCGCCAGCAGAGTTCCGCCGGGACAGGGTCCCTACGAGCAGTACTTC. It encodes CASRVPPGQGPYEQYF.

The gene calls are TRBV4-1 and TRBJ1-1, with 8 nucleotides matching TRBD1. V lost 0 bases, J lost 4 bases, and 7 bases stayed unmatched. The germline V gene encodes CDR1 MGHRA and CDR2 YSYEKL. The CDR3 covers 16 residues. CDR3 bases: TGCGCCAGCAGCCAAGAGTCCAGGGGGCGGAGCACTGAAGCTTTCTTT. Its translation: CASSQESRGRSTEAFF.

The genes are TRBV28 and TRBJ1-1; D unclear. The CDR3 is made up of 13 amino acids. CDR1 and CDR2 from the germline V gene are MDHEN and SYDVKM. Trimming pared 2 bases from V and 0 bases from J, leaving 4 bases between. This CDR3 reads CASSLNMNTEAFF. Written as DNA, the CDR3 is TGTGCCAGCAGTTTAAACATGAACACTGAAGCTTTCTTT. Full variable domain (outside the CDR3, taken from reference TRBV28 and TRBJ1-1): DVKVTQSSRYLVKRTGEKVFLECVQDMDHENMFWYRQDPGLGLRLIYFSYDVKMKEKGDIPEGYSVSREKKERFSLILESASTNQTSMYLCASSLNMNTEAFFGQGTRLTVV.

The rearrangement links TRBV5-1 to TRBJ2-1; the match to TRBD2 covers 14 bases. This CDR3 comprises 15 residues. Looked up from germline, CDR1 is SGHRS and CDR2 is YFSETQ. The V and J ends lost 7 bases and 4 bases, in that order; junction bases with no gene match: 4. The CDR3 DNA reads as TGCGCCAGCGCCCGACTAGCGGGAGGGTACAATGAGCAGTTCTTC. Amino acids: CASARLAGGYNEQFF. Based on the CDR3 plus reference TRBV5-1 and TRBJ2-1, the full variable domain is KAGVTQTPRYLIKTRGQQVTLSCSPISGHRSVSWYQQTPGQGLQFLFEYFSETQRNKGNFPGRFSGRQFSNSRSEMNVSTLELGDSALYLCASARLAGGYNEQFFGPGTRLTVL.

The chain is built from TRBV30 and TRBJ1-3; tentative D call: TRBD1 (6 bases). Per germline, CDR1 GTSNPN and CDR2 SVGIG (reference sequence). This CDR3 contains 12 residues. V was trimmed by 5 bases and J by 3 bases, leaving 8 bases between them. The CDR3 DNA sequence: TGTGCCTGGGGACAGCGTGGAAACACCATATATTTT. Translated, it gives CAWGQRGNTIYF. Using reference TRBV30 and TRBJ1-3 for the parts outside the CDR3, the full variable domain is SQTIHQWPATLVQPVGSPLSLECTVEGTSNPNLYWYRQAAGRGLQLLFYSVGIGQISSEVPQNLSASRPQDRQFILSSKKLLLSDSGFYLCAWGQRGNTIYFGEGSWLTVV.

CDR3 in amino acids: CASSLGRQGAIGTDTQYF. As DNA, the CDR3 is TGTGCCAGCAGCTTGGGTCGTCAGGGGGCAATCGGGACAGATACGCAGTATTTT. V gene TRBV5-5 combines with J gene TRBJ2-3; 8 bases map to TRBD1. Germline-derived CDR1 and CDR2 are SGHKS and YYEKEE (reference sequence). J was trimmed by 3 bases and V by 0 bases; bases with no gene match: 12. This CDR3 spans 18 amino acids.

The chain links TRBV9 to TRBJ1-3, with 7 bases matching TRBD1. Germline V gene data show CDR1 as SGDLS and CDR2 as YYNGEE. V shed 4 bases and J 2 bases; nucleotides not matched to a gene: 3. This CDR3 contains 14 residues. The CDR3 region is CASSSGGAGNTIYF. The DNA for the CDR3 is TGTGCCAGCAGCTCAGGGGGGGCTGGAAACACCATATATTTT. The variable domain in full, with the rest retrieved from reference TRBV9 and TRBJ1-3, is DSGVTQTPKHLITATGQRVTLRCSPRSGDLSVYWYQQSLDQGLQFLIQYYNGEERAKGNILERFSAQQFPDLHSELNLSSLELGDSALYFCASSSGGAGNTIYFGEGSWLTVV.

The chain has TRBV15 and TRBJ2-7, with 15 bases fitting TRBD2. The trim removed 1 base at V and 0 bases at J, leaving 4 bases unmatched. The V gene's germline CDR1 is LNHNV and CDR2 YYDKDF (reference sequence). The CDR3 contains 18 residues. CDR3 amino acids: CATSRAGTSGRSSYEQYF. CDR3 sequence (DNA): TGTGCCACCAGCAGAGCAGGGACTAGCGGGAGGAGCTCCTACGAGCAGTACTTC.

The count of this clone is one. The rearrangement uses TRBV7-9 and TRBJ2-1; D perhaps matches TRBD2 (7 bases). The V and J ends lost 5 bases and 4 bases respectively, with 12 bases between them. Germline assignment: CDR1 SEHNR and CDR2 FQNEAQ (reference sequence). The CDR3 extends over 14 amino acids. The CDR3 spells CASSRGGTYNEQFF. In DNA, the CDR3 is TGTGCCAGCAGCAGGGGGGGGACGTACAATGAGCAGTTCTTC.

Only a few counts were recorded for this clone. J is TRBJ1-4 and V is TRBV5-1; TRBD1 matches 7 bases. The CDR3 is made up of 14 amino acids. The germline V gene encodes CDR1 SGHRS and CDR2 YFSETQ. With 4 bases clipped from V and 4 bases from J, the junction kept 4 bases outside the gene matches. The CDR3: CASSRTGVNEKLFF. The CDR3 nucleotides read TGCGCCAGCAGCCGTACAGGGGTTAATGAAAAACTGTTTTTT.

This chain connects TRBV7-3 to TRBJ1-2; D gene unclear. The CDR3 is 10 amino acids. Trimming cost V 3 bases and J 14 bases, with 10 bases left between them. The germline V gene encodes CDR1 SGHTA and CDR2 FQGTGA. The CDR3 DNA follows: TGTGCCAGCAGCTTGTCCCGATCGACCTTC. As protein: CASSLSRSTF.

The sample holds a few counts of this clone. The genes are TRBV11-2 and TRBJ1-4, with D possibly being TRBD1 (6 bases). The CDR3 has 12 residues. V lost 5 bases and J 12 bases, leaving 13 bases between the germline ends. Germline CDR1 is SGHAT and CDR2 is FQNNGV. Here the CDR3 reads CASSPQGGELFF. In DNA, the CDR3 is TGTGCCAGCAGCCCACAGGGCGGTGAACTGTTTTTT.

The genes are TRBV19 and TRBJ2-6; 8 bases are shared with TRBD2. Germline V lookup: CDR1 LNHDA, CDR2 SQIVND (reference sequence). With V trimmed by 3 bases and J by 4 bases, 5 bases remained unmatched. The CDR3 sequence is 16 residues long. The CDR3 reads CASSIWRGAGANVLTF. The CDR3 region has the DNA TGTGCCAGTAGTATCTGGCGGGGGGCGGGGGCCAACGTCCTGACTTTC.

CDR3 in DNA: TGTGCCTGGAGTTGGATGAACACTGAAGCTTTCTTT. Protein sequence: CAWSWMNTEAFF. The gene calls are TRBV30 and TRBJ1-1; D gene unclear. Germline V lookup: CDR1 GTSNPN, CDR2 SVGIG (reference sequence). The CDR3 sequence is 12 residues long. Trimming pared 2 bases from V and 0 bases from J, leaving 4 bases between.